This T cell receptor (beta chain) was profiled in a study of response to subunit inactivated influenza vaccine. Germline values: CDR1 MNHNY, CDR2 SVGAGI (reference sequence). The CDR3 consists of 13 residues. Trimming shortened V by 5 bases and J by 0 bases, and 6 bases separated the two germline ends. This clonotype was recorded at least ten times. MiXCR was run by TCRdb on the RT-PCR reads, yielding one entry per CDR3 protein. The repertoire holds 450,000 to 700,000 distinct CDR3 sequences, with less than 15% as singletons. The input for sequencing was PBMCs from blood, taken roughly 13 days after vaccination. The chain couples TRBV6-6 to TRBJ2-3, with D possibly being TRBD2 (6 bases). The TCR sequence derives from a man aged 45-65 years who received an inactivated influenza vaccine. CDR3 in DNA: TGTGCCAGCAGTGCGGGGAGCACAGATACGCAGTATTTT. Translation gives CASSAGSTDTQYF.